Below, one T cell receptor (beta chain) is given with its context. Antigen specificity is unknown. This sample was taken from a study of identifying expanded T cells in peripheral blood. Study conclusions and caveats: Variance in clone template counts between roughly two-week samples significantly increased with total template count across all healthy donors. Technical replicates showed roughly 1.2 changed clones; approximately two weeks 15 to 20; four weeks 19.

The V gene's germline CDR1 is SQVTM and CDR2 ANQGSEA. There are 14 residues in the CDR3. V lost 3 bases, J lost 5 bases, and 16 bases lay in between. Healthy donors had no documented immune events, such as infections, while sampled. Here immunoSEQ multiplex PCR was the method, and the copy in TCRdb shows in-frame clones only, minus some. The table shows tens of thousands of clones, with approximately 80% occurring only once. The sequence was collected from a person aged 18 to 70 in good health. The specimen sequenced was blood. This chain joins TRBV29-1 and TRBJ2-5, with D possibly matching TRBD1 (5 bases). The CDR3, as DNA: TGCAGCGTTGATCCGCAGGGTCTTTATGAGACCCAGTACTTC. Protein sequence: CSVDPQGLYETQYF.